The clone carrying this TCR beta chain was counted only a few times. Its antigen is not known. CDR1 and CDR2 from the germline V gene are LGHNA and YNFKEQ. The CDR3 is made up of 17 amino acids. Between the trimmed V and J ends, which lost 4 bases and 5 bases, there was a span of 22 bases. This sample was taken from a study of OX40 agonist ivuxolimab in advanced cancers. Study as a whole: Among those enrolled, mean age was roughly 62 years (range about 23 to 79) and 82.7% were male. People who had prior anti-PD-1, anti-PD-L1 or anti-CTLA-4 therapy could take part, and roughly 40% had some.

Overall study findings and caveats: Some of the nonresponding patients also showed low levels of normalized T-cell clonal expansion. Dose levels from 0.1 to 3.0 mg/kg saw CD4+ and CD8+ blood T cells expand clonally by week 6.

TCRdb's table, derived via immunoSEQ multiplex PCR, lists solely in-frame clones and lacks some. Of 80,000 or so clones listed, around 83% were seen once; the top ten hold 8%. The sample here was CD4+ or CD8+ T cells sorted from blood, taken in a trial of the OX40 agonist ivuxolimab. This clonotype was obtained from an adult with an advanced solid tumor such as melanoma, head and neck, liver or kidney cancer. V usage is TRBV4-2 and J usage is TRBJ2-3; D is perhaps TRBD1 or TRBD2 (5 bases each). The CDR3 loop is CASSPSISGPGQDTQYF. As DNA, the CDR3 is TGTGCCAGCAGCCCTTCAATCAGCGGTCCGGGGCAAGATACGCAGTATTTT.